This TCR beta chain is drawn from a study of CD8+ T cells in alopecia areata. For the study at large: The drug, oral tofacitinib, was given to treated patients at 5 to 10 mg twice daily. After 6 to 18 months of tofacitinib, follow-up continued 6 months off drug.

Per the germline V gene, CDR1 is MGHRA and CDR2 is YSYEKL. The ends lost 4 bases at V and 5 bases at J; junction bases unmatched: 7. The CDR3 runs to 14 residues. cDNA prepared by RNA extraction and subsequent reverse transcription served as the template for sequencing. Profiled with immunoSEQ multiplex PCR; TCRdb holds only in-frame clones, not every one. Among 150,000 to 200,000 clones, around three fifths were seen once, and the ten largest hold under 15%. J is TRBJ2-7 and V is TRBV4-1, with 8 bases aligning to TRBD1. The sequencing used CD4+ T cells sorted from blood, collected at week 0. This sequence originates from a human donor with alopecia areata. The CDR3 DNA reads as TGCGCCAGCAGCCTAAGGACAGGGTCTGACGAGCAGTACTTC. Translated: CASSLRTGSDEQYF.